Listed below are T cell receptor beta chains from one sample, sequenced in a study of blood T cell repertoires in COVID-19. Measured with immunoSEQ multiplex PCR; TCRdb has only the in-frame clones, and not every one. The sample records some 250,000 clones, just under 85% being singletons. What was sequenced was peripheral blood. These receptors were obtained from a woman older than 75 with acute or convalescent COVID-19. CDR3s include the opening cysteine and the closing phenylalanine or tryptophan. The order of the fields is J gene, D gene, V gene, clone size, CDR3 DNA, CDR3 protein. The D gene is left open where the match is weak. Clone size is not always given. Where it is, it says once, few, many or a class for expanded clones.

TRBJ2-4	-	TRBV6-5	once	TGTGCCAGCACCTGGGGGGGGCGAGCCAAAAACATTCAGTACTTC	CASTWGGRAKNIQYF
TRBJ2-6	-	TRBV6-5	-	TGTGCCAGCAGCCTGACACTTTCTGGGGCCAACGTCCTGACTTTC	CASSLTLSGANVLTF
TRBJ1-2	TRBD1	TRBV5-1	-	TGCGCCAGCAGCTTGGCCGGGGCTAAGACAGGGCACTATGGCTACACCTTC	CASSLAGAKTGHYGYTF
TRBJ2-7	-	TRBV2	-	TGTGCCAGCAGGCAACAGCTGTACGAGCAGTACTTC	CASRQQLYEQYF
TRBJ1-1	TRBD1	TRBV27	-	TGTGCCAGCAGCTGGAAGATGGGACAGGGGAACACTGAAGCTTTCTTT	CASSWKMGQGNTEAFF
TRBJ1-1	TRBD1	TRBV29-1	-	TGCAGCGTTGCCGGACAGGGGTGGACTGAAGCTTTCTTT	CSVAGQGWTEAFF
TRBJ2-7	-	TRBV12-3/TRBV12-4	-	TGTGCCAGCAGTTTATCCCTCTACGAGCAGTACTTC	CASSLSLYEQYF
TRBJ1-5	-	TRBV7-9	few	TGTGCCAGCAGCAAGTCGGGGGATAGCAATCAGCCCCAGCATTTT	CASSKSGDSNQPQHF
TRBJ1-2	-	TRBV2	-	TGTGCCAGCAGGGCCTCTGGCTACACCTTC	CASRASGYTF
TRBJ2-1	TRBD2	TRBV4-1	-	TGCGCCAGCCAGCGGGGCCCTACCTACAATGAGCAGTTCTTC	CASQRGPTYNEQFF
TRBJ2-1	TRBD2	TRBV2	once	TGTGCCAGCAGCGGGCTGGGGCTAGCGGCTGAGCAGTTCTTC	CASSGLGLAAEQFF
TRBJ1-2	-	TRBV7-9	-	TGTGCCAGCAGCTTAGAGCGCCCGAACAGAGGCAGGGTATCTCTGGGCTACACCTTC	CASSLERPNRGRVSLGYTF
TRBJ1-1	-	TRBV6-2/TRBV6-3	-	TGTGCCAGCAGTTACGGGCAGAACACTGAAGCTTTCTTT	CASSYGQNTEAFF
TRBJ1-2	TRBD1	TRBV28	few	TGTGCCAGCAGAACGGACAGGAACTATGGCTACACCTTC	CASRTDRNYGYTF
TRBJ2-2	TRBD1	TRBV19	-	TGTGCCAGTAGTATGGGACAGGGAATCGGTGGCGGGGAGCTGTTTTTT	CASSMGQGIGGGELFF
TRBJ2-2	TRBD2	TRBV5-4	-	TGTGCCAGCACCTTGGTATCGGGGGGATTGGGCACCGGGGAGCTGTTTTTT	CASTLVSGGLGTGELFF
TRBJ2-2	TRBD1	TRBV19	-	TGTGCCACCCGAAGGACAGGGGGGACCGGGGAGCTGTTTTTT	CATRRTGGTGELFF
TRBJ2-1	-	TRBV10-3	-	TGTGCCGCCTCAGGGGCCCGTCCTCACAATGAGCAGTTCTTC	CAASGARPHNEQFF
TRBJ1-1	-	TRBV13	-	TGTGCCAGCAGCGGAGGGGTTAACACTGAAGCTTTCTTT	CASSGGVNTEAFF
TRBJ2-2	-	TRBV9	-	TGTGCCAGCAGCCCGCGGACACAAGACACCGGGGAGCTGTTTTTT	CASSPRTQDTGELFF
TRBJ1-1	TRBD1	TRBV19	-	TGTGCCAGTAGTCTTTCCGGGACAGGGGTTTTTTCTGAAGCTTTCTTT	CASSLSGTGVFSEAFF
TRBJ2-3	TRBD1	TRBV19	once	TGTGCCAGTAGTAAAAGAGGGGGGACAGGCCTCACAGATACGCAGTATTTT	CASSKRGGTGLTDTQYF
TRBJ1-3	TRBD1	TRBV4-1	few	TGCGCCAGCAGCCAAGGGCGGACAGGGGAAATCAACACCATATATTTT	CASSQGRTGEINTIYF
TRBJ1-4	-	TRBV27	-	TGTGCCAGCCGGGGTTTTTTCGGGGCTAATGAAAAACTGTTTTTT	CASRGFFGANEKLFF
TRBJ1-4	-	TRBV13	-	TGTGCCAGCAGCCCCACGGGGTCAGGGGATGAAAAACTGTTTTTT	CASSPTGSGDEKLFF
TRBJ2-5	TRBD2	TRBV3-1/TRBV3-2	-	TGTGCCAGCAGCCAATCCGGCGGGGGGCTGGGTCGGGAGACCCAGTACTTC	CASSQSGGGLGRETQYF
TRBJ1-2	TRBD1	TRBV10-2	once	TGCGCCAGCAGTCCCGGGACAGGGGGCAAATATGGCTACACCTTC	CASSPGTGGKYGYTF
TRBJ2-1	-	TRBV7-6	-	TGTGCCAGCAGCCCCGGCGGGGGCCCCTCCTACAATGAGCAGTTCTTC	CASSPGGGPSYNEQFF
TRBJ2-5	TRBD1	TRBV27	-	TGTGCCAGCAGTCTTAGCACAGGGACAGGGGAAGAGACCCAGTACTTC	CASSLSTGTGEETQYF
TRBJ1-2	-	TRBV19	-	TGTGCCAGTAGTGTCAGTTCGACAGGAGGTCCGTCTGGCTACACCTTC	CASSVSSTGGPSGYTF
TRBJ2-5	TRBD1	TRBV7-2	-	TGTGCCAGCAGCCCAGACAGGACAGGGGGTCGAGAGACCCAGTACTTC	CASSPDRTGGRETQYF
TRBJ1-2	TRBD1	TRBV13	once	TGTGCCAGCAGCCCCAGGGACAGGGGGCACTATGGCTACACCTTC	CASSPRDRGHYGYTF
TRBJ2-5	-	TRBV18	-	TGTGCCAGCTCCCGCGCTTCCCAAGAGACCCAGTACTTC	CASSRASQETQYF
TRBJ1-1	TRBD1	TRBV28	-	TGTGCCAGCAGTTATAACAGGGGTTGGAACACTGAAGCTTTCTTT	CASSYNRGWNTEAFF
TRBJ2-7	TRBD1	TRBV3-1/TRBV3-2	-	TGTGCCAGCAGCCCCCGGGACAGGGGACCCCACTACGAGCAGTACTTC	CASSPRDRGPHYEQYF
TRBJ2-3	-	TRBV3-1/TRBV3-2	-	TGTGCCAGCAGCCAAGGGTGGGGGGGCTCAACGCAGTATTTT	CASSQGWGGSTQYF
TRBJ2-2	-	TRBV9	-	TGTGCCAGCAGATCCACTAGTGGGAACACCGGGGAGCTGTTTTTT	CASRSTSGNTGELFF
TRBJ1-1	-	TRBV6-5	-	TGTGCCAGCACCACCCCAGGGCGCACTGAAGCTTTCTTT	CASTTPGRTEAFF
TRBJ1-5	-	TRBV28	-	TGTGCCAGCAGTTTAGGCGCGGTCGGGCAGCCCCAGCATTTT	CASSLGAVGQPQHF
TRBJ1-3	-	TRBV2	-	TGTGCCAGCAGTCAAACAGGAGTCTCTGGAAACACCATATATTTT	CASSQTGVSGNTIYF